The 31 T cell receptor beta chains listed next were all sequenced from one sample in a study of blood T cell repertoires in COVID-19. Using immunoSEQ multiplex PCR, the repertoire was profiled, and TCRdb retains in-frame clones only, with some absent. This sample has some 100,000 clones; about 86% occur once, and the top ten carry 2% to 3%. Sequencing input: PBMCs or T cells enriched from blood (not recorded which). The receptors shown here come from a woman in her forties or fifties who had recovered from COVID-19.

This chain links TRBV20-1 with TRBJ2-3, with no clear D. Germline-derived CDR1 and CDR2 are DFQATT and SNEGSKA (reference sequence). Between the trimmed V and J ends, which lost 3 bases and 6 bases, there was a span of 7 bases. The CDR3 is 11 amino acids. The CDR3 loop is CSASGADTQYF. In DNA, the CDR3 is TGCAGTGCTAGCGGAGCGGATACGCAGTATTTT.

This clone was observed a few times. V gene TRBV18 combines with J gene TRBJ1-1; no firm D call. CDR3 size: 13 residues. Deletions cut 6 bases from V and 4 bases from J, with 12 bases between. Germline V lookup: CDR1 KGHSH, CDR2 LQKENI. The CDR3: CASSPIRGTEAFF. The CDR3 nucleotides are TGTGCCAGCTCTCCCATTCGCGGCACTGAAGCTTTCTTT.

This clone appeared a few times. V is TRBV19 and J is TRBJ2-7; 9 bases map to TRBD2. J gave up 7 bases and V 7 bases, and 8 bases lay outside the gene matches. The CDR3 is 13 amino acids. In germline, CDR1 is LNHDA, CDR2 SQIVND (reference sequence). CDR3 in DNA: TGTGCCAGTACCCCACTAGCGGGCGGTGAGCAGTACTTC. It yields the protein CASTPLAGGEQYF.

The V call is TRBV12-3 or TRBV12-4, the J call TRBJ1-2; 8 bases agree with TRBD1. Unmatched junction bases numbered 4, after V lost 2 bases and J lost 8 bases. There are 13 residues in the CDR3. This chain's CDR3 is CASSLQGAGGYTF. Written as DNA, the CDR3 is TGTGCCAGCAGTTTACAGGGGGCTGGAGGCTACACCTTC.

The CDR3 spells CASSLATRQGALEQYF. The DNA for the CDR3 is TGTGCCAGCAGCTTAGCGACGAGACAGGGGGCGCTTGAGCAGTACTTC. V usage is TRBV7-6 and J usage is TRBJ2-7, with 10 positions matching TRBD1. This CDR3 has 16 amino acids. Germline V lookup: CDR1 SGHVS, CDR2 FNYEAQ. The V gene end was trimmed by 0 bases and the J gene end by 7 bases; junction bases not matched to a gene: 9.

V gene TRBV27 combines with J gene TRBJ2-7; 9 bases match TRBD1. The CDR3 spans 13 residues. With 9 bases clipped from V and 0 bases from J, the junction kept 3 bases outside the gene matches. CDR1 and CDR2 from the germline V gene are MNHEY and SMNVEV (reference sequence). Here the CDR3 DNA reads TGTGCCAGTTCGACAGGGGGCTCCTACGAGCAGTACTTC. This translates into CASSTGGSYEQYF.

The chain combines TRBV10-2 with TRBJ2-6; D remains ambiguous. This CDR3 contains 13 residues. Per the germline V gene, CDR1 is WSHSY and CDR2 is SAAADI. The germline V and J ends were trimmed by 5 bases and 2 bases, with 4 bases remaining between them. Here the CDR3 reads CASSRAGANVLTF. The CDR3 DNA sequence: TGCGCCAGCAGTAGAGCTGGGGCCAACGTCCTGACTTTC.

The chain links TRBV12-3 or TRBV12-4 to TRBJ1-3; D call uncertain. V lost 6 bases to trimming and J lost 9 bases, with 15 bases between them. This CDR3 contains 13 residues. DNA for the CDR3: TGTGCCAGCAGCGCCTACGTACCGAGCACCATATATTTT. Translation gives CASSAYVPSTIYF.

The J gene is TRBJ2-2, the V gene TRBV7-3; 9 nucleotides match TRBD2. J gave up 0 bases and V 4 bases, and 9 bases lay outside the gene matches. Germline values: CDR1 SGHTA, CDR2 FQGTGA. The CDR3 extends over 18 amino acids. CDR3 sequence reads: CASSSRSGGYPNTGELFF. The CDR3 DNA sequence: TGTGCCAGCAGCTCCCGTAGCGGGGGATACCCGAACACCGGGGAGCTGTTTTTT.

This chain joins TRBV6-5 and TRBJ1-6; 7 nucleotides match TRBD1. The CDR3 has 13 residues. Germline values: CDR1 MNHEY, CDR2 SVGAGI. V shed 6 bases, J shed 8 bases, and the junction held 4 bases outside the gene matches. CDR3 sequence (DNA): TGTGCCAGCAGAGGACAGGACTATTCACCCCTCCACTTT. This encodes CASRGQDYSPLHF.

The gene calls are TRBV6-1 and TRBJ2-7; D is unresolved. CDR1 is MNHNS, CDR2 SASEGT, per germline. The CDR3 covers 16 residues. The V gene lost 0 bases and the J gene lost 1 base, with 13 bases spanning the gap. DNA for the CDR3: TGTGCCAGCAGTGAAGCGCAGTGGTCTCCATCCTACGAGCAGTACTTC. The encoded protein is CASSEAQWSPSYEQYF.

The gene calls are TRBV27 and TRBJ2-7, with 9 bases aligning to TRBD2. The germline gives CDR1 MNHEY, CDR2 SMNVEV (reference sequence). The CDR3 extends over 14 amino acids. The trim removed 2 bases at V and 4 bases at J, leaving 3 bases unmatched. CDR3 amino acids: CASSLRAGGYEQYF. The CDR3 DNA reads TGTGCCAGCAGTTTAAGAGCGGGAGGATACGAGCAGTACTTC.

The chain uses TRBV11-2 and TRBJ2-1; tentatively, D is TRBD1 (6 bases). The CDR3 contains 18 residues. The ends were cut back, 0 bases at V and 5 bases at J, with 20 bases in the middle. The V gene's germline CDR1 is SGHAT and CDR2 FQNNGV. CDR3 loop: CASSLDRREWTAHNEQFF. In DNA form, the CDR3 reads TGTGCCAGCAGCTTAGATCGGCGCGAGTGGACAGCCCACAATGAGCAGTTCTTC.

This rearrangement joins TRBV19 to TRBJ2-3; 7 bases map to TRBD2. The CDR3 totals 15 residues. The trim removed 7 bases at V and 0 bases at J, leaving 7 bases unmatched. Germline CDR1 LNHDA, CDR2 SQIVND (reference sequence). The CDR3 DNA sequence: TGTGCCAGTACCTCTAGCGGACCTAGCACAGATACGCAGTATTTT. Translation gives CASTSSGPSTDTQYF.

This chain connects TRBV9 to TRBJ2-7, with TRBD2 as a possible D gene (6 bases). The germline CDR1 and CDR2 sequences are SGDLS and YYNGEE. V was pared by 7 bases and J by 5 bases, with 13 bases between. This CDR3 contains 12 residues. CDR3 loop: CASAGRGDEQYF. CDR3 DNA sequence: TGTGCCAGCGCGGGACGGGGAGACGAGCAGTACTTC.

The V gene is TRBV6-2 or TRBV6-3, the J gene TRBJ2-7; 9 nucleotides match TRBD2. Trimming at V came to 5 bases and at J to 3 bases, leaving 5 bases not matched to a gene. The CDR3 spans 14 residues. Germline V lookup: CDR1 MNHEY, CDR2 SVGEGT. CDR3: CASSGSGSGYEQYF. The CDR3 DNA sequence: TGTGCCAGCAGTGGTAGCGGGAGCGGCTACGAGCAGTACTTC.

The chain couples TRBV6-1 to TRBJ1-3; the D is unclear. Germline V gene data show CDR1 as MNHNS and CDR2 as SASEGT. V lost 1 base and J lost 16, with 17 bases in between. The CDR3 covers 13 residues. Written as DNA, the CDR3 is TGTGCCAGCAGTGAAGATTCCGTAATCCGTTCGTATTTT. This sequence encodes CASSEDSVIRSYF.

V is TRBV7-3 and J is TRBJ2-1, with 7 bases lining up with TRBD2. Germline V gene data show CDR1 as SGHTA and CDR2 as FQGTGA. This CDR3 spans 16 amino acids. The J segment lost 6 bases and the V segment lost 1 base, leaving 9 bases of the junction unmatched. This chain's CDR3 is CASSLRWEGLFNEQFF. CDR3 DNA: TGTGCCAGCAGCTTAAGATGGGAGGGCCTTTTCAATGAGCAGTTCTTC.

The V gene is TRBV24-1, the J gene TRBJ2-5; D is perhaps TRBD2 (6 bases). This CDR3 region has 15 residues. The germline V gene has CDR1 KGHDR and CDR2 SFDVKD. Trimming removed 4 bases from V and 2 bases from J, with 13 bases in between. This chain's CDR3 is CATSDASEKQETQYF. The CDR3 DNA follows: TGTGCCACCAGTGACGCTAGCGAGAAACAAGAGACCCAGTACTTC.

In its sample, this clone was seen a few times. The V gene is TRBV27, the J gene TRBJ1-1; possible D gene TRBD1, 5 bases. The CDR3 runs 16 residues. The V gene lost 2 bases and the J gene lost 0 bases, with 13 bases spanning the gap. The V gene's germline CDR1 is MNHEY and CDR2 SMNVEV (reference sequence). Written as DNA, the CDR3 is TGTGCCAGCAGTTTAGGGGCAGGGCCCATGAACACTGAAGCTTTCTTT. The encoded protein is CASSLGAGPMNTEAFF.

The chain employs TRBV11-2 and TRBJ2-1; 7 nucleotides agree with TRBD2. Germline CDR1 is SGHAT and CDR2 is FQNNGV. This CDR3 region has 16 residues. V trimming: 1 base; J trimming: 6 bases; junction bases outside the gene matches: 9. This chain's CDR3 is CASSLVFGLVGNEQFF. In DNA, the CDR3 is TGTGCCAGCAGCTTAGTATTCGGACTAGTTGGCAATGAGCAGTTCTTC.

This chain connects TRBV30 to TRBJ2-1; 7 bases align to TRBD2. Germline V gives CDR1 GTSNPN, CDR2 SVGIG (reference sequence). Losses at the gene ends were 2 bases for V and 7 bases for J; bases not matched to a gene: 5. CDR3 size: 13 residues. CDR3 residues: CAWSLGRANEQFF. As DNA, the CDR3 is TGTGCCTGGAGTTTAGGGAGGGCAAATGAGCAGTTCTTC.

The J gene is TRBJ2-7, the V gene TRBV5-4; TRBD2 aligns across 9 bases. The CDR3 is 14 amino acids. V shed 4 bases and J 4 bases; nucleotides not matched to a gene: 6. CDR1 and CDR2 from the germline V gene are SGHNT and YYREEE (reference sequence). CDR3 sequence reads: CASSHGTSLYEQYF. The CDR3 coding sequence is TGTGCCAGCAGCCACGGGACTAGCTTATACGAGCAGTACTTC.

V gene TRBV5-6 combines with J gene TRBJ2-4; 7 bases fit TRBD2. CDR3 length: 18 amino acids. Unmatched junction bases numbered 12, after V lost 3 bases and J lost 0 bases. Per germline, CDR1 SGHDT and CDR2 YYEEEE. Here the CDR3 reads CASSSPPGRVLAKNIQYF. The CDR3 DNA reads TGTGCCAGCAGCTCGCCGCCAGGGAGGGTACTAGCCAAAAACATTCAGTACTTC. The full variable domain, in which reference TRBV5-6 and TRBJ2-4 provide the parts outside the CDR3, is DAGVTQSPTHLIKTRGQQVTLRCSPKSGHDTVSWYQQALGQGPQFIFQYYEEEERQRGNFPDRFSGHQFPNYSSELNVNALLLGDSALYLCASSSPPGRVLAKNIQYFGAGTRLSVL.

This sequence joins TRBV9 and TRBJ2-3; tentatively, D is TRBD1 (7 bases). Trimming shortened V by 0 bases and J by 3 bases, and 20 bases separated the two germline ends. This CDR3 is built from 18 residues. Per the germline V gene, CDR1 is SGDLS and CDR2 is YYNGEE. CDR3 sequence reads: CASSVEAWGDRATDTQYF. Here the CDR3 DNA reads TGTGCCAGCAGCGTAGAAGCTTGGGGGGACAGAGCTACAGATACGCAGTATTTT.

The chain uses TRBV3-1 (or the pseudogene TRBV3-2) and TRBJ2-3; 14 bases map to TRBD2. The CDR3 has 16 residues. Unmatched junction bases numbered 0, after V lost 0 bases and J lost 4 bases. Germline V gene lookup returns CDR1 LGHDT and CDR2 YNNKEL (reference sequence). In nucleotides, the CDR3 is TGTGCCAGCAGCCAAGAGACTAGCGGGGGGGCAGATACGCAGTATTTT. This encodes CASSQETSGGADTQYF.

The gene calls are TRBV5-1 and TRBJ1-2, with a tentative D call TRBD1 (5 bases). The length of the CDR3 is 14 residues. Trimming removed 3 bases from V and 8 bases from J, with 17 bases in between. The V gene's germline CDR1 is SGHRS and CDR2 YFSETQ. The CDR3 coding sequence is TGCGCCAGCAGCTCCGTGACGGGGGTCGGAGGCTACACCTTC. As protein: CASSSVTGVGGYTF.

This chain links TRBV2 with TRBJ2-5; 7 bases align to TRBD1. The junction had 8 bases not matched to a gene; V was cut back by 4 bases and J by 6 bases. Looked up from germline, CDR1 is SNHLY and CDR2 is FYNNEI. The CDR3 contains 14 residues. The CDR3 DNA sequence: TGTGCCAGCAGTGGACAGGGAACTTTGAAGACCCAGTACTTC. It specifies CASSGQGTLKTQYF.

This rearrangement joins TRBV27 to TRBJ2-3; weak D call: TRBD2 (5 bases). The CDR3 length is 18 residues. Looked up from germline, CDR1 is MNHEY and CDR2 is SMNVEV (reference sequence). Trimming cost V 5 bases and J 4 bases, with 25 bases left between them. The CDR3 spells CASSPHVREGIRADTQYF. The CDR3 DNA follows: TGTGCCAGCAGTCCTCACGTTCGGGAAGGTATTCGGGCAGATACGCAGTATTTT.

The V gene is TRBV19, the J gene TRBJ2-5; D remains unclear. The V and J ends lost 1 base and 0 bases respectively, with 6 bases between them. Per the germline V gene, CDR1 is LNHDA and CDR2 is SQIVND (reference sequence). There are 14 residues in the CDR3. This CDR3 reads CASSIGPNQETQYF. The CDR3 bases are TGTGCCAGTAGTATAGGGCCGAACCAAGAGACCCAGTACTTC.

The CDR3 bases are TGTGCCAGCAGCTCACCCGGGACAAGCTACGAGCAGTACTTC. It translates to CASSSPGTSYEQYF. The chain joins TRBV7-6 to TRBJ2-7; TRBD1 might be the D (6 bases). V lost 4 bases and J 3 bases, leaving 13 bases between the germline ends. Germline loops: CDR1 SGHVS, CDR2 FNYEAQ. This CDR3 spans 14 amino acids.